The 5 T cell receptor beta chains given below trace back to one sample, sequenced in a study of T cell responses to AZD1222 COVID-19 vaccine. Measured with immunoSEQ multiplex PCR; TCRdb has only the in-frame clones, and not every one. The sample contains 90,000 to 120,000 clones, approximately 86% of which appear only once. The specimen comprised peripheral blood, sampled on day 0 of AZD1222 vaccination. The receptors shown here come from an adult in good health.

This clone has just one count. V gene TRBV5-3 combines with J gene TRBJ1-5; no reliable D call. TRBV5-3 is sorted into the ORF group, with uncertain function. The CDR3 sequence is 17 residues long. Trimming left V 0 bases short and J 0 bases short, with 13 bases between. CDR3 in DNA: TGTGCCAGAAGCTTGGAACAGTTCCTGTATAGCAATCAGCCCCAGCATTTT. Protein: CARSLEQFLYSNQPQHF.

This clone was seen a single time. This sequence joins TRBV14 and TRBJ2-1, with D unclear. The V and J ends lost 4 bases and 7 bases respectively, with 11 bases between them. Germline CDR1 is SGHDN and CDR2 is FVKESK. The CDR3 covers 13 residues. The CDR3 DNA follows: TGTGCCAGCAGCCCACTTACGAGGAATGAGCAGTTCTTC. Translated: CASSPLTRNEQFF.

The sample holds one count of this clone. The CDR3 sequence: CASSHGLAGPSYNEQFF. CDR3 nucleotide sequence: TGTGCCAGCAGCCATGGACTAGCGGGACCATCCTACAATGAGCAGTTCTTC. The chain links TRBV11-3 to TRBJ2-1; TRBD2 aligns across 12 bases. This CDR3 contains 17 residues. With V trimmed by 5 bases and J by 1 base, 6 bases remained unmatched. Germline CDR1 and CDR2: SGHNT and YENEEA.

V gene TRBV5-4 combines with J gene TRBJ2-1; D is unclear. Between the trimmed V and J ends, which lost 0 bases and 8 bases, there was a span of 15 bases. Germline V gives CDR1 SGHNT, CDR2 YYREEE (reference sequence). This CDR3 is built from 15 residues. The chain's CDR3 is CASSLVDFSIDEQFF. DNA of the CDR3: TGTGCCAGCAGCTTGGTAGATTTCTCCATAGATGAGCAGTTCTTC.

In DNA form, the CDR3 reads TGTGCCAGCAGTGAAGGGGACAGGGACCCCTACAATGAGCAGTTCTTC. Protein: CASSEGDRDPYNEQFF. V and J are TRBV6-1 and TRBJ2-1, with 9 bases fitting TRBD1. The CDR3 is made up of 16 amino acids. V was pared by 1 base and J by 2 bases, with 3 bases of the junction left unmatched. Germline assignment: CDR1 MNHNS and CDR2 SASEGT.